The 21 T cell receptor beta chains presented below share a single source sample, sequenced in a study of blood T cell repertoires in COVID-19. Some clones are missing from TCRdb's copy, which holds only in-frame ones; the method was immunoSEQ multiplex PCR. The sample includes some 150,000 clones, more than 75% of them seen just once. Sequenced input: peripheral blood. These receptors originate from a woman between 65 and 79 years old with COVID-19, enrolled during active disease.

The gene calls are TRBV6-2 or TRBV6-3 and TRBJ2-7; 11 bases are shared with TRBD1. J lost 4 bases, V lost 4 bases, and 3 bases had no gene match. The CDR3 has 14 residues. Looked up from germline, CDR1 is MNHEY and CDR2 is SVGEGT. Here the CDR3 reads CASSLGQGVYEQYF. The CDR3 bases are TGTGCCAGCAGTTTGGGACAGGGGGTTTACGAGCAGTACTTC.

This chain's CDR3 is CASSAPPIGSSYNSPLHF. CDR3 DNA sequence: TGTGCCAGCAGCGCCCCCCCGATTGGGAGCTCCTATAATTCACCCCTCCACTTT. The chain has TRBV9 and TRBJ1-6; D ambiguous. This CDR3 region has 18 residues. Per germline, CDR1 SGDLS and CDR2 YYNGEE. V gave up 3 bases and J gave up 0 bases, with 16 bases separating them.

This chain joins TRBV24-1 and TRBJ1-1; TRBD1 matches at 7 bases. Germline assignment: CDR1 KGHDR and CDR2 SFDVKD. This CDR3 comprises 14 residues. J gave up 7 bases and V 4 bases, and 8 bases lay outside the gene matches. The CDR3 DNA reads as TGTGCCACCAGTGAGCCTGGACAGGATGGTGAAGCTTTCTTT. It is translated as CATSEPGQDGEAFF.

V gene TRBV5-1 combines with J gene TRBJ1-5; D is possibly TRBD1 (6 bases). Germline lookup yields CDR1 SGHRS and CDR2 YFSETQ. The V and J ends lost 0 bases and 2 bases respectively, with 12 bases between them. The CDR3 sequence is 16 residues long. The CDR3 DNA reads as TGCGCCAGCAGCTTGGACAGGGTTGATCGCAATCAGCCCCAGCATTTT. It translates to CASSLDRVDRNQPQHF.

This clone was observed a few times. A read error may produce the germline difference seen at one junction end. V usage is TRBV12-3 or TRBV12-4 and J usage is TRBJ1-2, with TRBD1 as a possible D gene (6 bases). This CDR3 has 12 amino acids. CDR3: CASSPALTGAHF. CDR3 DNA sequence: TGTGCCAGCAGTCCCGCACTGACAGGTGCTCACTTC.

This chain's CDR3 is CASSLRTGGIPDTQYF. For the CDR3, the DNA is TGTGCCAGCAGCCTCAGGACAGGGGGCATCCCAGATACGCAGTATTTT. V gene TRBV9 combines with J gene TRBJ2-3; 11 bases match TRBD1. The V segment lost 4 bases and the J segment 4 bases; nucleotides outside the gene matches: 8. The CDR3 is 16 amino acids. Germline lookup yields CDR1 SGDLS and CDR2 YYNGEE.

The chain uses TRBV2 and TRBJ2-3; no clear D gene. Germline CDR1 SNHLY, CDR2 FYNNEI. The CDR3 has 15 residues. The V and J ends lost 4 bases and 0 bases respectively, with 11 bases between them. CDR3 amino acids: CASSGRQLSTDTQYF. CDR3 DNA sequence: TGTGCCAGCAGTGGGCGGCAGCTTAGCACAGATACGCAGTATTTT.

CDR3 residues: CASSQDRRYEQYF. CDR3 DNA sequence: TGCGCCAGCAGCCAAGATAGGAGGTACGAGCAGTACTTC. The V call is TRBV4-3, the J call TRBJ2-7; possibly TRBD2 for D (5 bases). This CDR3 region has 13 residues. Looked up from germline, CDR1 is LGHNA and CDR2 is YSLEER. Trimming took 0 bases from V and 4 from J, leaving 7 bases between them.

This clone has only one observation. The rearrangement links TRBV9 to TRBJ1-1; weak D call: TRBD1 (6 bases). V shed 4 bases and J shed 1 base, with 8 bases lying between them. CDR1 SGDLS and CDR2 YYNGEE come from the germline V gene. The CDR3 spans 13 residues. The CDR3 protein is CASSLQGNTEAFF. The CDR3 DNA follows: TGTGCCAGCAGCCTACAGGGGAACACTGAAGCTTTCTTT.

This clone was detected only once. The DNA of the CDR3 is TGCGCCACTAGGACAGGGGGCGAAGTAGCTGAAGCTTTCTTT. Protein product: CATRTGGEVAEAFF. V and J are TRBV5-1 and TRBJ1-1; the match to TRBD1 covers 11 bases. Germline V lookup: CDR1 SGHRS, CDR2 YFSETQ. This CDR3 is built from 14 residues. The junction had 10 bases not matched to a gene; V was cut back by 9 bases and J by 6 bases.

The chain recombines TRBV2 with TRBJ2-3; TRBD2 matches 8 bases. The CDR3 sequence is 14 residues long. V shed 10 bases and J 2 bases; nucleotides not matched to a gene: 8. The germline V gene has CDR1 SNHLY and CDR2 FYNNEI. Here the CDR3 DNA reads TGTGCCACATCGGGGGGGGCATCCACAGATACGCAGTATTTT. It yields the protein CATSGGASTDTQYF.

This chain links TRBV6-5 with TRBJ1-2, with TRBD1 matching 12 bases. Germline-derived CDR1 and CDR2 are MNHEY and SVGAGI. V was clipped by 6 bases and J by 7 bases; unmatched bases: 9. This CDR3 is built from 15 residues. The CDR3 is CASSRTGDRGLGYTF. The CDR3, as DNA: TGTGCCAGCAGCCGAACTGGGGACAGGGGGCTTGGCTACACCTTC.

The CDR3 DNA reads as TGTGCCAGCTCACCAACGAGGGCGGACTATGGCTACACCTTC. Its translation is CASSPTRADYGYTF. The V gene is TRBV18, the J gene TRBJ1-2; D remains unclear. The germline V gene has CDR1 KGHSH and CDR2 LQKENI. CDR3 length equals 14 residues. The germline V and J ends were trimmed by 2 bases and 3 bases, with 10 bases remaining between them.

This chain joins TRBV29-1 and TRBJ1-1; D gene ambiguous. CDR1 and CDR2 (germline): SQVTM, ANQGSEA. The V end was cut by 6 bases, the J end by 10 bases, with 12 bases between. CDR3 length: 10 amino acids. This chain's CDR3 is CSVLEVRAFF. CDR3 DNA: TGCAGCGTCCTAGAGGTACGAGCTTTCTTT.

As for this clone: The junction departs from the called germline gene at one end, perhaps through a read error. The V gene is TRBV7-2, the J gene TRBJ2-7; 7 bases match TRBD1. CDR1 is SGHTA, CDR2 FQGNSA, per germline. This CDR3 region has 13 residues. The CDR3 nucleotides are TGTGCCAGCAGCCTAATAGAGGGGGCGAGTCCTAGCTTC. This gives the protein CASSLIEGASPSF.

This chain uses TRBV18 with TRBJ2-7; no firm D call. This CDR3 comprises 13 residues. V lost 8 bases to trimming and J lost 2 bases, with 13 bases between them. The germline gives CDR1 KGHSH, CDR2 LQKENI. CDR3 loop: CASLRITPYEQYF. As DNA, the CDR3 is TGTGCCAGCCTGCGCATAACCCCCTACGAGCAGTACTTC. Full variable domain (missing parts from reference TRBV18 and TRBJ2-7): NAGVMQNPRHLVRRRGQEARLRCSPMKGHSHVYWYRQLPEEGLKFMVYLQKENIIDESGMPKERFSAEFPKEGPSILRIQQVVRGDSAAYFCASLRITPYEQYFGPGTRLTVT.

The rearrangement uses TRBV6-6 and TRBJ1-1, with D tentatively TRBD1 (5 bases). Germline V gene lookup returns CDR1 MNHNY and CDR2 SVGAGI (reference sequence). CDR3 length: 14 amino acids. Trimming shortened V by 8 bases and J by 1 base, and 14 bases separated the two germline ends. In nucleotides, the CDR3 is TGTGCCAGCGAGGCGGGGGGGAGGAACACTGAAGCTTTCTTT. As protein: CASEAGGRNTEAFF.

V gene TRBV7-6 combines with J gene TRBJ2-1; 8 nucleotides agree with TRBD2. Looked up from germline, CDR1 is SGHVS and CDR2 is FNYEAQ. V gave up 5 bases and J gave up 4 bases; unmatched junction bases: 7. The CDR3 extends over 15 amino acids. The CDR3 bases are TGTGCCAGCAGCCCGGGCGGGGGGCCTTACAATGAGCAGTTCTTC. It specifies CASSPGGGPYNEQFF.

This chain connects TRBV11-3 to TRBJ1-6, with 9 bases identical to TRBD1. The CDR3 has 13 amino acids. Germline assignment: CDR1 SGHNT and CDR2 YENEEA. The trim removed 5 bases at V and 11 bases at J, leaving 4 bases unmatched. The CDR3 region is CASSKGQGTPLHF. DNA of the CDR3: TGTGCCAGCAGCAAAGGACAGGGGACACCCCTCCACTTT.

The gene calls are TRBV6-2 or TRBV6-3 and TRBJ2-5; 8 bases match TRBD1. The CDR3 is made up of 17 amino acids. V trimming: 3 bases; J trimming: 4 bases; junction bases outside the gene matches: 13. CDR1 and CDR2 from the germline V gene are MNHEY and SVGEGT. The CDR3 protein is CASSYSTLRGPTETQYF. Here the CDR3 DNA reads TGTGCCAGCAGTTATTCGACGCTCAGGGGGCCCACAGAGACCCAGTACTTC.

The rearrangement links TRBV30 to TRBJ2-6, with D unclear. The germline gives CDR1 GTSNPN, CDR2 SVGIG (reference sequence). V was cut by 2 bases and J by 3 bases, with 5 bases left in between. The CDR3 has 13 amino acids. CDR3 sequence reads: CAWSTGGANVLTF. Written as DNA, the CDR3 is TGTGCCTGGAGTACTGGTGGGGCCAACGTCCTGACTTTC. Combining the CDR3 with reference TRBV30 and TRBJ2-6 gives the whole variable domain SQTIHQWPATLVQPVGSPLSLECTVEGTSNPNLYWYRQAAGRGLQLLFYSVGIGQISSEVPQNLSASRPQDRQFILSSKKLLLSDSGFYLCAWSTGGANVLTFGAGSRLTVL.